The 24 T cell receptor beta chains reported below all come from one sample, sequenced in a study of cytomegalovirus exposure and HLA in healthy donors. Produced via immunoSEQ multiplex PCR; TCRdb's table is partial and in-frame only. The sample carries 75,000 to 90,000 clones, roughly 94% recorded once. Sequenced input: PBMCs. Receptors originate from a woman aged 18-29 years in good health and CMV-seronegative.

This rearrangement joins TRBV5-4 to TRBJ2-1; TRBD2 matches at 9 bases. The CDR3 spans 16 residues. V was clipped by 0 bases and J by 5 bases; unmatched bases: 6. The V gene's germline CDR1 is SGHNT and CDR2 YYREEE (reference sequence). CDR3 sequence (DNA): TGTGCCAGCAGCTTGGGAGCTAGCGGGACAAACAATGAGCAGTTCTTC. It yields the protein CASSLGASGTNNEQFF.

This rearrangement joins TRBV10-3 to TRBJ2-3; D uncertain. The CDR3 is 14 residues long. Trimming took off 3 bases at V and 1 base at J, with 8 bases between the two ends. The germline CDR1 and CDR2 sequences are ENHRY and SYGVKD. For the CDR3, the DNA is TGTGCCATCAGTGATAGAGTAGGCACAGATACGCAGTATTTT. Protein sequence: CAISDRVGTDTQYF.

The chain links TRBV6-5 to TRBJ1-5; 7 bases are shared with TRBD1. CDR1 and CDR2 (germline): MNHEY, SVGAGI. The length of the CDR3 is 15 residues. Trimming took 2 bases from V and 7 from J; bases not matched to a gene: 8. Here the CDR3 DNA reads TGTGCCAGCAGTTACACTACAGGGGAAGGACAGCCCCAGCATTTT. It specifies CASSYTTGEGQPQHF.

V gene TRBV4-3 combines with J gene TRBJ2-2, with 11 bases lining up with TRBD2. Germline-derived CDR1 and CDR2 are LGHNA and YSLEER. The ends lost 1 base at V and 4 bases at J; junction bases unmatched: 2. This CDR3 comprises 16 residues. CDR3 region: CASSQGLAGITGELFF. CDR3 nucleotides: TGCGCCAGCAGCCAAGGACTAGCGGGAATCACCGGGGAGCTGTTTTTT.

The V and J genes are TRBV19 and TRBJ2-7; 9 nucleotides line up with TRBD1. There are 19 residues in the CDR3. V trimming: 0 bases; J trimming: 2 bases; junction bases outside the gene matches: 14. Germline V gene data show CDR1 as LNHDA and CDR2 as SQIVND (reference sequence). The CDR3 loop is CASSIDRGTGRGGPYEQYF. The CDR3 nucleotides are TGTGCCAGTAGTATAGACCGCGGGACAGGGAGAGGAGGGCCCTACGAGCAGTACTTC.

The CDR3 reads CASSELDRRGEKLFF. In DNA, the CDR3 is TGTGCCAGCAGTGAGCTGGACAGAAGAGGAGAAAAACTGTTTTTT. The chain couples TRBV25-1 to TRBJ1-4, with D possibly TRBD1 on 6 matching bases. The germline V and J ends were trimmed by 3 bases and 8 bases, with 16 bases remaining between them. CDR3 length: 15 residues. Germline values: CDR1 MGHDK, CDR2 SYGVNS.

The J gene is TRBJ2-7, the V gene TRBV9; possibly TRBD2 for D (6 bases). The CDR3 spans 15 residues. V lost 0 bases, J lost 0 bases, and 10 bases lay in between. The V gene's germline CDR1 is SGDLS and CDR2 YYNGEE. CDR3 DNA: TGTGCCAGCAGCGTAGGGAGGGATAGCTCCTACGAGCAGTACTTC. Its protein is CASSVGRDSSYEQYF.

The chain recombines TRBV7-8 with TRBJ2-7; possible D gene TRBD2, 7 bases. This CDR3 is 14 amino acids long. V lost 4 bases and J 5 bases, leaving 15 bases between the germline ends. Per the germline V gene, CDR1 is SGHVS and CDR2 is FQNEAQ. DNA for the CDR3: TGTGCCAGCAGCTCAAGAGGGGGGGCTCACGAGCAGTACTTC. Protein: CASSSRGGAHEQYF.

The chain couples TRBV9 to TRBJ1-1; TRBD1 is a possible D gene (6 bases). Looked up from germline, CDR1 is SGDLS and CDR2 is YYNGEE. This CDR3 region has 13 residues. V was shortened by 3 bases and J by 11 bases, with 17 bases between the two germline ends. CDR3 protein: CASSDGGLSMAFF. CDR3 DNA sequence: TGTGCCAGCAGCGACGGGGGGCTCAGTATGGCTTTCTTT.

The chain carries TRBV4-1 and TRBJ1-1; no clear D gene. This CDR3 has 13 residues. Between the trimmed V and J ends, which lost 2 bases and 5 bases, there was a span of 9 bases. Germline V gene sequence: CDR1 MGHRA, CDR2 YSYEKL. The CDR3 region has the DNA TGCGCCAGCAGCCAAAAGGAGGGTACTGAAGCTTTCTTT. Residues: CASSQKEGTEAFF.

This clone came up once. The gene calls are TRBV19 and TRBJ1-5; weak D call: TRBD1 (6 bases). The CDR3 is 15 amino acids. CDR1 LNHDA and CDR2 SQIVND come from the germline V gene (reference sequence). The V gene lost 4 bases and the J gene lost 7 bases, with 17 bases spanning the gap. The CDR3: CASSTPAAGDQPQHF. CDR3 in DNA: TGTGCCAGTAGTACCCCCGCTGCAGGGGACCAGCCCCAGCATTTT.

This clone was seen only once. The chain recombines TRBV7-2 with TRBJ1-5; a possible D gene is TRBD1 (5 bases). The CDR3 length is 14 residues. The V end lost 5 bases, the J end lost 2 bases, and 10 bases lay between the germline ends. Germline values: CDR1 SGHTA, CDR2 FQGNSA. The CDR3 DNA sequence: TGTGCCAGCAGCCCCCGGGGGGGCAATCAGCCCCAGCATTTT. It is translated as CASSPRGGNQPQHF.

This clone has just a few counts. The chain combines TRBV4-3 with TRBJ1-2; maybe TRBD1 (6 bases). Germline V gene data show CDR1 as LGHNA and CDR2 as YSLEER. Between the trimmed V and J ends, which lost 0 bases and 3 bases, there was a span of 8 bases. The CDR3 length is 14 residues. CDR3 sequence reads: CASSQDWTDYGYTF. The DNA of the CDR3 is TGCGCCAGCAGCCAAGATTGGACAGACTATGGCTACACCTTC.

Points on this clone: Other DNA sequences of this sample code for an identical CDR3. V usage is TRBV20-1 and J usage is TRBJ2-7; D is uncertain. This CDR3 is built from 11 residues. The germline V gene has CDR1 DFQATT and CDR2 SNEGSKA (reference sequence). V was pared by 6 bases and J by 3 bases, with 9 bases between. CDR3 in DNA: TGCAGTGCCCTTTCGGGCTACGAGCAGTACTTC. This gives the protein CSALSGYEQYF.

The chain couples TRBV5-5 to TRBJ2-1; D call uncertain. CDR1 is SGHKS and CDR2 is YYEKEE in the germline V gene (reference sequence). The V end was cut by 4 bases, the J end by 0 bases, with 14 bases between. CDR3 length: 16 amino acids. CDR3: CASSPAEASSYNEQFF. The DNA of the CDR3 is TGTGCCAGCAGCCCCGCAGAGGCCAGCTCCTACAATGAGCAGTTCTTC.

The chain employs TRBV4-1 and TRBJ2-3; D perhaps matches TRBD2 (6 bases). The CDR3 has 14 amino acids. The germline V and J ends were trimmed by 0 bases and 8 bases, with 12 bases remaining between them. The germline CDR1 and CDR2 sequences are MGHRA and YSYEKL. The CDR3 is CASSQDGSGGTQYF. CDR3 bases: TGCGCCAGCAGCCAAGATGGTTCCGGGGGTACGCAGTATTTT.

The chain recombines TRBV11-3 with TRBJ2-3; D call uncertain. The V gene lost 7 bases and the J gene lost 6 bases, with 8 bases spanning the gap. Germline CDR1 is SGHNT and CDR2 is YENEEA. The CDR3 consists of 11 residues. The CDR3 spells CASIHSDTQYF. The CDR3 DNA follows: TGTGCCAGCATCCACTCGGATACGCAGTATTTT.

This sequence joins TRBV5-8 and TRBJ1-5; D call uncertain. CDR1 and CDR2 (germline): SGHTS, YDEGEE. V was pared by 0 bases and J by 7 bases, with 14 bases between. The CDR3 totals 15 residues. This CDR3 is CASSLGAMEDQPQHF. CDR3 DNA: TGTGCCAGCAGCTTGGGGGCCATGGAAGACCAGCCCCAGCATTTT.

DNA of the CDR3: TGTGCCTGGAAAAAGAATGCAGGGGGCGGGAAACTGTTTTTT. As protein: CAWKKNAGGGKLFF. The J gene is TRBJ1-4, the V gene TRBV30; 8 bases are shared with TRBD1. The CDR3 runs 14 residues. From germline, CDR1 is GTSNPN and CDR2 SVGIG (reference sequence). The V segment lost 4 bases and the J segment 11 bases; nucleotides outside the gene matches: 12.

The chain is built from TRBV2 and TRBJ1-5, with 10 bases matching TRBD1. CDR3 length equals 16 residues. V gave up 0 bases and J gave up 4 bases; unmatched junction bases: 3. Germline lookup yields CDR1 SNHLY and CDR2 FYNNEI. Here the CDR3 DNA reads TGTGCCAGCAGTGAAGCGAGGGGACAGGGGAATCAGCCCCAGCATTTT. This codes for CASSEARGQGNQPQHF. The full variable domain, with the rest looked up from reference TRBV2 and TRBJ1-5, is EPEVTQTPSHQVTQMGQEVILRCVPISNHLYFYWYRQILGQKVEFLVSFYNNEISEKSEIFDDQFSVERPDGSNFTLKIRSTKLEDSAMYFCASSEARGQGNQPQHFGDGTRLSIL.

The chain is built from TRBV27 and TRBJ1-2, with a possible D match to TRBD1 (5 bases). The germline CDR1 and CDR2 sequences are MNHEY and SMNVEV (reference sequence). Trimming cost V 6 bases and J 4 bases, with 9 bases left between them. This CDR3 contains 12 residues. The CDR3 DNA sequence: TGTGCCAGCAGCAGGGAGGGCTATGGCTACACCTTC. It encodes CASSREGYGYTF.

The J gene is TRBJ2-7, the V gene TRBV5-1, with 11 bases lining up with TRBD1. The CDR3 extends over 14 amino acids. Unmatched junction bases numbered 1, after V lost 0 bases and J lost 5 bases. The germline V gene has CDR1 SGHRS and CDR2 YFSETQ. CDR3 residues: CASSLGTGGNEQYF. The CDR3 DNA reads as TGCGCCAGCAGCTTGGGGACAGGGGGCAACGAGCAGTACTTC.

This chain joins TRBV5-6 and TRBJ2-5; 8 bases agree with TRBD2. Trimming removed 0 bases from V and 5 bases from J; junction bases left unmatched: 0. This CDR3 comprises 13 residues. CDR1 SGHDT and CDR2 YYEEEE come from the germline V gene. The CDR3 is CASSLAGGETQYF. For the CDR3, the DNA is TGTGCCAGCAGCTTGGCGGGAGGGGAGACCCAGTACTTC.

The chain couples TRBV5-1 to TRBJ2-5, with D possibly matching TRBD2 (6 bases). The CDR3 is 14 residues long. Germline values: CDR1 SGHRS, CDR2 YFSETQ. V lost 4 bases, J lost 2 bases, and 12 bases lay in between. CDR3 DNA sequence: TGCGCCAGCAGCCGCGACCGGGAGCAAGAGACCCAGTACTTC. Translation: CASSRDREQETQYF.